The rows below give T cell receptor beta chains drawn from one sample of a study of post-analysis software for immune sequencing data. TCRdb fed the PCR reads into MiXCR, producing one record per CDR3 protein. Seen here are hundreds of thousands of distinct CDR3 sequences, 55% to 70% observed once, and the top ten hold around 11%. Sequencing input: blood. Receptors were obtained from a girl between 2 and 10 years old with multiple sclerosis. CDR3s include the opening cysteine and the closing phenylalanine or tryptophan. D genes are given only for firm matches. Rows may omit the clone size; those that give it use once, few, many or a size class.

D gene: .; J gene: TRBJ2-1; clone size: .; V gene: TRBV7-2; CDR3 DNA: TGTGCCAGCAGCCGCGGAGGGGGGGACTACAATGAGCAGTTCTTC; CDR3 protein: CASSRGGGDYNEQFF
D gene: .; J gene: TRBJ2-7; clone size: .; V gene: TRBV20-1; CDR3 DNA: TGCAGGGTTGGAGCGTCCTACGAGCAGTACTTC; CDR3 protein: CRVGASYEQYF
D gene: TRBD1; J gene: TRBJ1-2; clone size: .; V gene: TRBV3-1; CDR3 DNA: TGTGCCAGCAGCCAATTCCAAGTGGGCAGGGGGCAGTATGGCTACACCTTC; CDR3 protein: CASSQFQVGRGQYGYTF
D gene: .; J gene: TRBJ2-1; clone size: few; V gene: TRBV24-1; CDR3 DNA: TGTGCCACCAGTGATTTTCGCCTAGACAATGAGCAGTTCTTC; CDR3 protein: CATSDFRLDNEQFF
D gene: TRBD1; J gene: TRBJ2-1; clone size: .; V gene: TRBV12-3/TRBV12-4; CDR3 DNA: TGTGCCAGCAGTTTAAGTCGGGACAGGGGGGATAACAATGAGCAGTTCTTC; CDR3 protein: CASSLSRDRGDNNEQFF
D gene: TRBD1; J gene: TRBJ1-1; clone size: .; V gene: TRBV3-1; CDR3 DNA: TGTGCCAGCAGCCTGAGGGGGCGCGGAACTGAAGCTTTCTTT; CDR3 protein: CASSLRGRGTEAFF
D gene: TRBD1; J gene: TRBJ1-1; clone size: few; V gene: TRBV28; CDR3 DNA: TGTGCTAGCAGTTTAGGGGGACAGGGTGGAACTGAAGCTTTCTTT; CDR3 protein: CASSLGGQGGTEAFF
D gene: .; J gene: TRBJ1-2; clone size: few; V gene: TRBV7-9; CDR3 DNA: TGTGCCAGCAGCTTAGCGATGGATTATGGCTACACCTTC; CDR3 protein: CASSLAMDYGYTF
D gene: .; J gene: TRBJ2-5; clone size: once; V gene: TRBV27; CDR3 DNA: TGTGCCAGCAGTGAAGATGCCATCGGGGAGACCCAGTACTTC; CDR3 protein: CASSEDAIGETQYF
D gene: .; J gene: TRBJ1-1; clone size: .; V gene: TRBV15; CDR3 DNA: TGTGCCACCAGCAGAGATGGAGGGGCGTCTGAAGCTTTCTTT; CDR3 protein: CATSRDGGASEAFF
D gene: .; J gene: TRBJ1-5; clone size: .; V gene: TRBV12-3/TRBV12-4; CDR3 DNA: TGTGCCAGCAGTTTACAGACTGACCACAATCAGCCCCAGCATTTT; CDR3 protein: CASSLQTDHNQPQHF
D gene: .; J gene: TRBJ2-3; clone size: .; V gene: TRBV20-1; CDR3 DNA: TGCAGTGCCATCGCCCTGGGGGCCGAGTCGGGCACAGATACGCAGTATTTT; CDR3 protein: CSAIALGAESGTDTQYF
D gene: TRBD1; J gene: TRBJ2-1; clone size: few; V gene: TRBV11-2; CDR3 DNA: TGTGCCAGCAGCTTAGGCCCGGGACAGAGATACAATGAGCAGTTCTTC; CDR3 protein: CASSLGPGQRYNEQFF
D gene: .; J gene: TRBJ2-5; clone size: .; V gene: TRBV5-1; CDR3 DNA: TGCGCCAGCAGCCCAGATTCCACAGGGATCCAAGAGACCCAGTACTTC; CDR3 protein: CASSPDSTGIQETQYF
D gene: TRBD1; J gene: TRBJ2-7; clone size: .; V gene: TRBV7-2; CDR3 DNA: TGTGCCAGCAGCTCCCTAGGGGGCGCCGGTTCCTACGAGCAGTACTTC; CDR3 protein: CASSSLGGAGSYEQYF
D gene: .; J gene: TRBJ2-5; clone size: .; V gene: TRBV3-1; CDR3 DNA: TGTGCCAGCAGCCAAGTGAACCGGGCAGAGACCCAGTACTTC; CDR3 protein: CASSQVNRAETQYF
D gene: .; J gene: TRBJ1-1; clone size: few; V gene: TRBV7-3; CDR3 DNA: TGTGCCAGCAGCCCCGAGGGGAACACTGAAGCTTTCTTT; CDR3 protein: CASSPEGNTEAFF
D gene: .; J gene: TRBJ2-1; clone size: .; V gene: TRBV12-3/TRBV12-4; CDR3 DNA: TGTGCCAGCAGTTTAGAAAGCACGCGAGTTTACAATGAGCAGTTCTTC; CDR3 protein: CASSLESTRVYNEQFF
D gene: .; J gene: TRBJ1-5; clone size: .; V gene: TRBV25-1; CDR3 DNA: TGTGCCAGCAGTGAATACCGGTCCGGGCAGCCCCAGCATTTT; CDR3 protein: CASSEYRSGQPQHF
D gene: TRBD1; J gene: TRBJ2-7; clone size: .; V gene: TRBV5-1; CDR3 DNA: TGCGCCAGCAGCTTGGAGGGACAGGGGACTCTCGAGCAGTACTTC; CDR3 protein: CASSLEGQGTLEQYF
D gene: .; J gene: TRBJ2-7; clone size: .; V gene: TRBV6-2/TRBV6-3; CDR3 DNA: TGTGCCAGCAGTTACTTTGGGGGCTACGAGCAGTACTTC; CDR3 protein: CASSYFGGYEQYF
D gene: .; J gene: TRBJ2-3; clone size: once; V gene: TRBV7-2; CDR3 DNA: TGTGCCAGCAGGAAGGGCGGGGCAACCACAGATACGCAGTATTTT; CDR3 protein: CASRKGGATTDTQYF
D gene: TRBD1; J gene: TRBJ2-1; clone size: .; V gene: TRBV7-2; CDR3 DNA: TGTGCCAGCAGCCTCACGACAGGGCGCAATGAGCAGTTCTTC; CDR3 protein: CASSLTTGRNEQFF
D gene: TRBD1; J gene: TRBJ1-1; clone size: .; V gene: TRBV10-3; CDR3 DNA: TGTGCCATCAGCCCAGGACAGGGGGCGGTTGTTTTCACTGAAGCTTTCTTT; CDR3 protein: CAISPGQGAVVFTEAFF
D gene: .; J gene: TRBJ1-6; clone size: .; V gene: TRBV7-8; CDR3 DNA: TGTGCCAGCAGCTTATCAGTCCTGGAGGGTTTAAAAAATTCACCCCTCCACTTT; CDR3 protein: CASSLSVLEGLKNSPLHF
D gene: TRBD1; J gene: TRBJ1-4; clone size: .; V gene: TRBV7-8; CDR3 DNA: TGTGCCAGCAGCCCCATGAGGGGACAGTCTAATGAAAAACTGTTTTTT; CDR3 protein: CASSPMRGQSNEKLFF
D gene: TRBD1; J gene: TRBJ2-5; clone size: .; V gene: TRBV3-1; CDR3 DNA: TGTGCCAGCAGACCCGGGGGACAGGGGGTTCTCGAGACCCAGTACTTC; CDR3 protein: CASRPGGQGVLETQYF
D gene: .; J gene: TRBJ2-7; clone size: .; V gene: TRBV7-9; CDR3 DNA: TGTGCCAGCAGCGCCCCACGGCTAACCCCCGACGAGCAGTACTTC; CDR3 protein: CASSAPRLTPDEQYF
D gene: .; J gene: TRBJ2-3; clone size: .; V gene: TRBV28; CDR3 DNA: TGTGCCAGCAGTTCCGGGGCATTCCTCACAGATACGCAGTATTTT; CDR3 protein: CASSSGAFLTDTQYF
D gene: .; J gene: TRBJ2-5; clone size: .; V gene: TRBV27; CDR3 DNA: TGTGCCAGCAGTCCACGGGAACAGGGTTCTCAAGAGACCCAGTACTTC; CDR3 protein: CASSPREQGSQETQYF
D gene: .; J gene: TRBJ1-5; clone size: .; V gene: TRBV3-1; CDR3 DNA: TGTGCCAGCAGCCAACAGCCGGGGAGCAATCAGCCCCAGCATTTT; CDR3 protein: CASSQQPGSNQPQHF
D gene: .; J gene: TRBJ1-1; clone size: .; V gene: TRBV5-6; CDR3 DNA: TGTGCCAGCAGCATGGTCGGGGGGGACACTGAAGCTTTCTTT; CDR3 protein: CASSMVGGDTEAFF
D gene: .; J gene: TRBJ1-1; clone size: .; V gene: TRBV12-3/TRBV12-4; CDR3 DNA: TGTGCCAGCAGGAGAGATACCCCTGAAGCTTTCTTT; CDR3 protein: CASRRDTPEAFF
D gene: .; J gene: TRBJ2-1; clone size: .; V gene: TRBV20-1; CDR3 DNA: TGCAGTGCTAGATATGGCGGAGACATCCGGGAGCAGTTCTTC; CDR3 protein: CSARYGGDIREQFF
D gene: TRBD2; J gene: TRBJ2-7; clone size: .; V gene: TRBV6-1; CDR3 DNA: TGTGCCAGCAGTGGACTAGCGGGAGGGCCCTTCAACGAGCAGTACTTC; CDR3 protein: CASSGLAGGPFNEQYF
D gene: .; J gene: TRBJ2-7; clone size: .; V gene: TRBV20-1; CDR3 DNA: TGCAGTGCTAATGCAGGGTACTACGAGCAGTACTTC; CDR3 protein: CSANAGYYEQYF
D gene: .; J gene: TRBJ1-2; clone size: .; V gene: TRBV5-5; CDR3 DNA: TGTGCCAGCAGCCTAACGACAGTAGTGAAGGGCTACACCTTC; CDR3 protein: CASSLTTVVKGYTF
D gene: .; J gene: TRBJ1-5; clone size: .; V gene: TRBV12-3/TRBV12-4; CDR3 DNA: TGTGCCAGCAGTTTTTTAGGGGTTGATCAGCCCCAGCATTTT; CDR3 protein: CASSFLGVDQPQHF
D gene: .; J gene: TRBJ1-2; clone size: few; V gene: TRBV5-1; CDR3 DNA: TGCGCCAGCAGCTTGGAGGGGCCGGGGGTTGGCTACACCTTC; CDR3 protein: CASSLEGPGVGYTF
D gene: TRBD1; J gene: TRBJ2-5; clone size: many; V gene: TRBV6-4; CDR3 DNA: TGTGCCAGCAGTGCCGGGACAGGGGGCCAAGAGACCCAGTACTTC; CDR3 protein: CASSAGTGGQETQYF
D gene: .; J gene: TRBJ1-2; clone size: .; V gene: TRBV18; CDR3 DNA: TGTGCCAGCTCACCTAACTATGGCTACACCTTC; CDR3 protein: CASSPNYGYTF
D gene: TRBD2; J gene: TRBJ2-7; clone size: .; V gene: TRBV20-1; CDR3 DNA: TGCAGTGCTATACAGCCGGCTAGCGGGGTCAACGAGCAGTACTTC; CDR3 protein: CSAIQPASGVNEQYF
D gene: .; J gene: TRBJ1-2; clone size: .; V gene: TRBV3-1; CDR3 DNA: TGTGCCAGCAGCCAAGATTCCAGGGATAATGGCTACACCTTC; CDR3 protein: CASSQDSRDNGYTF
D gene: .; J gene: TRBJ2-5; clone size: once; V gene: TRBV20-1; CDR3 DNA: TGCAGTGCCGATAGAAGGAGCAAAGAGACCCAGTACTTC; CDR3 protein: CSADRRSKETQYF
D gene: TRBD1; J gene: TRBJ2-5; clone size: .; V gene: TRBV7-8; CDR3 DNA: TGTGCCAGCAGCTTATGGGACAGGGGTTCACAAGAGACCCAGTACTTC; CDR3 protein: CASSLWDRGSQETQYF
D gene: .; J gene: TRBJ2-3; clone size: .; V gene: TRBV12-3/TRBV12-4; CDR3 DNA: TGTGCCAGCAGTTTAAGTCCCCAGGGCACAGATACGCAGTATTTT; CDR3 protein: CASSLSPQGTDTQYF
D gene: .; J gene: TRBJ2-6; clone size: .; V gene: TRBV7-2; CDR3 DNA: TGTGCCAGCAGCTTAGTCGCCTTCCCGTTGGACACCAACGTCCTGACTTTC; CDR3 protein: CASSLVAFPLDTNVLTF
D gene: TRBD1; J gene: TRBJ1-2; clone size: .; V gene: TRBV12-3/TRBV12-4; CDR3 DNA: TGTGCCAGCACGATATCACAGGGGGGCTTATATGGCTACACCTTC; CDR3 protein: CASTISQGGLYGYTF
D gene: .; J gene: TRBJ1-1; clone size: once; V gene: TRBV25-1; CDR3 DNA: TGTGCCAGCAGTTCACAGGGAGGTGGTAGGGGGTTGAACACTGAAGCTTTCTTT; CDR3 protein: CASSSQGGGRGLNTEAFF
D gene: .; J gene: TRBJ1-5; clone size: .; V gene: TRBV25-1; CDR3 DNA: TGTGCCAGCAGTGAAATGGGGGTAGGTCAGCCCCAGCATTTT; CDR3 protein: CASSEMGVGQPQHF
D gene: .; J gene: TRBJ2-7; clone size: .; V gene: TRBV6-1; CDR3 DNA: TGTGCCAGCAGCCGACAGCCCTACGAGCAGTACTTC; CDR3 protein: CASSRQPYEQYF
D gene: .; J gene: TRBJ2-6; clone size: .; V gene: TRBV6-1; CDR3 DNA: TGTGCCAGCGGTAACTCTGGGGCCAACGTCCTGACTTTC; CDR3 protein: CASGNSGANVLTF